Listed below are T cell receptor beta chains from one sample, sequenced in a study of blood T cell repertoires in COVID-19. Method: immunoSEQ multiplex PCR; TCRdb's copy keeps in-frame clones and lacks some. The sample yields 200,000 to 250,000 clones, 75% to 90% seen once. Specimen: peripheral blood. The receptors shown here come from a man aged 60 to 69 who had recovered from COVID-19. Both conserved end residues are part of each CDR3. Fields, in order: V gene, CDR3 length, D gene, J gene, clone size, CDR3 protein, CDR3 DNA. D genes are given only for firm matches. Clone size is not always given. Where it is, it says once, few, many or a class for expanded clones.

TRBV5-4	16	-	TRBJ1-3	-	CASSLQGRSSGNTIYF	TGTGCCAGCAGCTTGCAGGGGCGGTCCTCTGGAAACACCATATATTTT
TRBV12-3/TRBV12-4	12	-	TRBJ1-1	few	CASRIGLGEAFF	TGTGCCAGCAGAATTGGTCTAGGTGAAGCTTTCTTT
TRBV9	14	-	TRBJ2-3	-	CASSPSAEANTQYF	TGTGCCAGCAGCCCCAGTGCAGAGGCAAATACGCAGTATTTT
TRBV29-1	17	-	TRBJ2-2	-	CSVEQGKGSGNTGELFF	TGCAGCGTTGAACAGGGGAAGGGGTCGGGTAACACCGGGGAGCTGTTTTTT
TRBV5-8	16	-	TRBJ1-5	-	CASSPRTDYSNQPQHF	TGTGCCAGCAGCCCGAGGACAGACTATAGCAATCAGCCCCAGCATTTT
TRBV19	17	-	TRBJ2-2	-	CASSIGWASANTGELFF	TGTGCCAGTAGTATAGGCTGGGCCTCCGCGAACACCGGGGAGCTGTTTTTT
TRBV6-4	18	TRBD2	TRBJ2-5	-	CASSDSRRAGGSGETQYF	TGTGCCAGCAGTGACTCACGGCGGGCGGGGGGCTCGGGAGAGACCCAGTACTTC
TRBV5-1	14	-	TRBJ2-1	-	CASKSDFIYNEQFF	TGCGCCAGCAAGTCGGACTTTATCTACAATGAGCAGTTCTTC
TRBV18	16	TRBD1	TRBJ2-3	-	CASSPPGQGGKDTQYF	TGTGCCAGCTCACCACCGGGACAGGGGGGTAAAGATACGCAGTATTTT
TRBV28	16	TRBD1	TRBJ1-1	-	CASTPETGRQNTEAFF	TGTGCCAGCACCCCCGAGACAGGGAGACAAAACACTGAAGCTTTCTTT
TRBV19	16	TRBD2	TRBJ2-7	-	CARKLGREWESYEQYF	TGTGCCAGAAAGCTTGGGAGGGAATGGGAATCCTACGAGCAGTACTTC
TRBV7-3	15	TRBD1	TRBJ2-7	-	CASSLLGQGSYEQYF	TGTGCCAGCAGCTTACTTGGACAGGGTTCCTACGAGCAGTACTTC
TRBV27	15	-	TRBJ2-7	-	CASSLGQGLTYEQYF	TGTGCCAGCAGTTTAGGGCAGGGGTTAACCTACGAGCAGTACTTC
TRBV5-6	14	-	TRBJ2-5	-	CASSFLGSQETQYF	TGTGCCAGCAGCTTCCTCGGTAGCCAAGAGACCCAGTACTTC
TRBV9	16	TRBD1	TRBJ1-4	-	CASSVGTGGVGEKLFF	TGTGCCAGCAGCGTCGGGACAGGGGGCGTCGGTGAAAAACTGTTTTTT
TRBV19	14	TRBD1	TRBJ1-2	-	CASSSVGQGNGYTF	TGTGCCAGTTCCTCCGTGGGACAGGGAAATGGCTACACCTTC
TRBV18	15	-	TRBJ1-5	-	CASSSAERSNQPQHF	TGTGCCAGCTCCTCCGCTGAGAGGAGCAATCAGCCCCAGCATTTT
TRBV6-5	14	TRBD1	TRBJ1-2	-	CASRPDRDRYGYTF	TGTGCCAGCAGGCCTGACAGGGATCGCTATGGCTACACCTTC
TRBV27	15	-	TRBJ1-2	-	CASSTQGSGNYGYTF	TGTGCCAGCAGCACCCAGGGATCGGGTAACTATGGCTACACCTTC
TRBV9	14	-	TRBJ1-1	-	CASSAGTHNTEAFF	TGTGCCAGCAGCGCCGGGACACACAACACTGAAGCTTTCTTT
TRBV18	14	-	TRBJ2-2	-	CASSPAGSTGELFF	TGTGCCAGCTCACCTGCGGGGAGCACCGGGGAGCTGTTTTTT
TRBV7-3	13	TRBD1	TRBJ1-1	-	CASSSDRHTEAFF	TGTGCCAGCAGCTCGGACAGGCACACTGAAGCTTTCTTT
TRBV28	15	-	TRBJ1-2	once	CASSFSPLGQGGYTF	TGTGCCAGCAGTTTCTCCCCCTTGGGACAAGGCGGCTACACCTTC
TRBV7-3	14	-	TRBJ2-1	-	CASSPTSLPYKQFF	TGTGCCAGCAGCCCGACTAGTCTGCCCTATAAGCAGTTCTTC
TRBV6-4	17	TRBD2	TRBJ2-6	-	CASRGLAVSSGANVLTF	TGTGCCAGCAGAGGACTAGCGGTCAGCTCTGGGGCCAACGTCCTGACTTTC
TRBV9	13	TRBD1	TRBJ1-2	-	CASSSGQGYGYTF	TGTGCCAGCAGCTCCGGACAGGGTTATGGCTACACCTTC
TRBV6-2/TRBV6-3	14	-	TRBJ1-2	-	CASSSYGPGDGYTF	TGTGCCAGCAGCTCGTATGGACCGGGGGATGGCTACACCTTC
TRBV19	15	TRBD2	TRBJ2-1	-	CASSPELAAYNEQFF	TGTGCCAGTAGTCCAGAACTAGCGGCCTACAATGAGCAGTTCTTC
TRBV7-9	17	TRBD1	TRBJ1-4	-	CASSLYGAGTGKEKLFF	TGTGCCAGCAGCTTATACGGGGCCGGGACAGGGAAAGAAAAACTGTTTTTT
TRBV18	14	TRBD2	TRBJ2-4	-	CASSPTGGSDIQYF	TGTGCCAGCTCACCAACGGGGGGGTCGGACATTCAGTACTTC
TRBV27	14	TRBD1	TRBJ1-1	once	CASSPWTGGTEAFF	TGTGCCAGCAGTCCTTGGACAGGGGGCACTGAAGCTTTCTTT
TRBV5-6	16	-	TRBJ2-1	-	CASSYPEVDRYNEQFF	TGTGCCAGCAGCTACCCAGAGGTCGACAGATACAATGAGCAGTTCTTC
TRBV18	13	-	TRBJ2-7	-	CASSPAGTYEQYF	TGTGCCAGCTCACCAGCGGGAACCTACGAGCAGTACTTC
TRBV5-1	14	-	TRBJ1-1	-	CASSYGGTSTEAFF	TGCGCCAGCAGCTACGGAGGGACGAGTACTGAAGCTTTCTTT
TRBV30	15	TRBD2	TRBJ2-2	-	CAWKASGKTPGELFF	TGTGCCTGGAAGGCTAGCGGGAAAACACCCGGGGAGCTGTTTTTT
TRBV5-1	16	-	TRBJ2-2	-	CASSPRDFGSTGELFF	TGCGCCAGCAGCCCACGGGACTTCGGGAGCACCGGGGAGCTGTTTTTT
TRBV3-1/TRBV3-2	14	-	TRBJ2-1	-	CASSPRGGAITQFF	TGTGCCAGCAGCCCCCGTGGCGGGGCGATTACTCAGTTCTTC
TRBV6-2/TRBV6-3	13	TRBD2	TRBJ2-1	-	CASSLTSGSEQFF	TGTGCCAGCAGCCTTACTAGCGGGAGTGAGCAGTTCTTC
TRBV19	15	TRBD1	TRBJ2-7	-	CASSTSGQATYEQYF	TGTGCCAGTAGCACTTCGGGACAGGCTACCTACGAGCAGTACTTC
TRBV11-2	15	-	TRBJ1-2	-	CASSLSTGGDYGYTF	TGTGCCAGCAGCTTATCCACGGGGGGGGACTATGGCTACACCTTC
TRBV7-8	15	TRBD1	TRBJ2-1	-	CASSPTRGLNNEQFF	TGTGCCAGCAGCCCTACTAGGGGGCTCAACAATGAGCAGTTCTTC
TRBV7-2	14	TRBD2	TRBJ2-7	-	CASTSAGGPYEQYF	TGTGCCAGCACCTCAGCGGGGGGGCCCTACGAGCAGTACTTC
TRBV19	13	-	TRBJ2-2	-	CASSIVGARELFF	TGTGCCAGTAGTATAGTTGGGGCCCGGGAGCTGTTTTTT
TRBV6-6	15	-	TRBJ1-1	-	CASSYGLGAWAEAFF	TGTGCCAGCAGTTACGGTCTGGGGGCCTGGGCTGAAGCTTTCTTT
TRBV7-3	14	-	TRBJ2-5	-	CASSLTGRGETQYF	TGTGCCAGCAGCTTAACGGGGCGGGGAGAGACCCAGTACTTC
TRBV5-1	14	TRBD1	TRBJ2-7	medium-sized	CASSLRDRVYEQYF	TGCGCCAGCAGCTTAAGGGACAGGGTCTACGAGCAGTACTTC
TRBV12-2	15	-	TRBJ1-2	-	CASRLGGQAIGGYTF	TGTGCAAGTCGCTTAGGGGGACAGGCCATTGGAGGCTACACCTTC
TRBV9	16	-	TRBJ1-3	-	CASSLMGLTSGNTIYF	TGTGCCAGCAGCTTAATGGGCTTAACCTCTGGAAACACCATATATTTT
TRBV7-2	14	-	TRBJ2-3	few	CASRERAYTDTQYF	TGTGCCAGCAGAGAGAGAGCGTATACAGATACGCAGTATTTT
TRBV6-5	12	TRBD2	TRBJ2-7	-	CASQAGTYEQYF	TGTGCCAGCCAAGCGGGAACGTACGAGCAGTACTTC
TRBV2	14	TRBD2	TRBJ2-5	-	CASSGAGGKETQYF	TGTGCCAGCAGCGGAGCGGGAGGGAAAGAGACCCAGTACTTC
TRBV7-3	16	TRBD2	TRBJ2-7	once	CASSLRGASGTYEQYF	TGTGCCAGCAGCTTAAGAGGGGCTAGCGGGACCTACGAGCAGTACTTC
TRBV2	17	-	TRBJ2-6	-	CASSEQGGLSGANVLTF	TGTGCCAGCAGTGAGCAAGGGGGTCTCTCTGGGGCCAACGTCCTGACTTTC
TRBV9	14	-	TRBJ2-3	-	CASSVLSSTDTQYF	TGTGCCAGCAGCGTATTGAGTAGCACAGATACGCAGTATTTT
TRBV14	15	-	TRBJ2-7	few	CASSQARGSAAEQYF	TGTGCCAGCAGCCAAGCCAGGGGCAGCGCGGCCGAGCAGTACTTC
TRBV6-5	13	-	TRBJ1-1	-	CASSYSRGSEAFF	TGTGCCAGCAGTTACTCTCGGGGTTCTGAAGCTTTCTTT
TRBV30	17	TRBD2	TRBJ2-1	-	CAWSSAGVLPSYNEQFF	TGTGCCTGGAGTTCTGCGGGAGTCCTTCCCTCCTACAATGAGCAGTTCTTC